These T cell receptor beta chains were read from a single sample in a study of blood T cell repertoires in COVID-19. Method: immunoSEQ multiplex PCR; TCRdb's copy keeps in-frame clones and lacks some. Here the sample spans 150,000 to 180,000 clones, about 85% being singletons. Sequencing was done on a sample of peripheral blood. The receptors shown here come from a man aged 55 to 69 with COVID-19, enrolled during active disease. Each CDR3 is given without its conserved first and last residue.

V gene	CDR3 protein
TRBV7-2	ASSLNWSGNEQF
TRBV12-3/TRBV12-4	ASSGTDNQPQH
TRBV7-3	ASSFAGNTEAF
TRBV5-1	ASSLGASGGTDTQY
TRBV4-2	ASSQPSERQGSYGYT
TRBV19	ASSKHQGPEAF
TRBV19	ASRVGLAGGTDIQY
TRBV6-1	ASSVGQGGANTEAF
TRBV7-9	ASSLEGSTNEKLF
TRBV6-5	ASNLQSGPPFEQY
TRBV19	ASRDHRGDTEAF
TRBV4-2	ASSQETVLMNTEAF
TRBV4-1	ASRDTLRTDTQY
TRBV9	ASSVSRNTEAF
TRBV30	AWRPPDRNEKLF
TRBV6-5	ASRRWATGWEKLF
TRBV4-2	ASSRTGHDNSPLH
TRBV6-5	ASSYSSIQGNYGYT
TRBV13	ASSLRWLAGGVSTDTQY
TRBV2	ASSVVTSGGDIQY
TRBV14	ASSQEEAGLGYGYT
TRBV7-7	ASSFGLLTGDQY
TRBV7-8	ASSPEGGQAGNTIY
TRBV23-1	ASRMFCRDREGEQF
TRBV5-5	ASSLTTGDNSPLH
TRBV19	ASRKGQGAPTQQF
TRBV29-1	SVSAGLSNQPQH
TRBV18	ASSPRQGRSSGNTIY